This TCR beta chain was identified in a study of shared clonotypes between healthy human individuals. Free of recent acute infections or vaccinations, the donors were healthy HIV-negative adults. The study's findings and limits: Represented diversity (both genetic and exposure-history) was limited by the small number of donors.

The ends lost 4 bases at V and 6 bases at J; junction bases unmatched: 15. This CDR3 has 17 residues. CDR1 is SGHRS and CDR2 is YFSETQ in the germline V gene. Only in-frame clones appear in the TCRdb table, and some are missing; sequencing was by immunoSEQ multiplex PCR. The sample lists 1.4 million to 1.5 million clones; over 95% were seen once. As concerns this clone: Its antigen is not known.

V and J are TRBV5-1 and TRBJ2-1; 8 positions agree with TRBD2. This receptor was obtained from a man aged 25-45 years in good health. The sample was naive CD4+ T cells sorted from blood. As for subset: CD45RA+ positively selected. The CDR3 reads CASSPGLALGKPNEQFF. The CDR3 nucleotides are TGCGCCAGCAGCCCCGGACTAGCCCTCGGGAAACCCAATGAGCAGTTCTTC.